This T cell receptor (beta chain) was profiled in a study of blood T cell repertoires in COVID-19. On the study more broadly: From the United States, Italy and Spain came samples of acute and convalescent COVID-19. In each case, the material was cDNA or gDNA derived from T cells, B-cell-depleted T cells, or PBMCs.

The method was immunoSEQ multiplex PCR; TCRdb's version includes in-frame clones alone and lacks a portion of them. The sample has about 420,000 clones, 70% to 90% seen once; the top ten hold about 0.91%. Recruited during active infection, patients (from Seattle) were subsequently followed longitudinally. The specimen was peripheral blood. The clonotype was recovered from a man aged 18 to 29 with COVID-19, enrolled during active disease.

The DNA of the CDR3 is TGTGCCAGCAGCCCGCGACAGTCAAACACTGAAGCTTTCTTT. It yields the protein CASSPRQSNTEAFF. This chain uses TRBV13 with TRBJ1-1, with D perhaps matching TRBD1 (5 bases). Between the trimmed V and J ends, which lost 5 bases and 2 bases, there was a span of 12 bases. The CDR3 extends over 14 amino acids. Germline CDR1 PRHDT, CDR2 FYEKMQ (reference sequence).